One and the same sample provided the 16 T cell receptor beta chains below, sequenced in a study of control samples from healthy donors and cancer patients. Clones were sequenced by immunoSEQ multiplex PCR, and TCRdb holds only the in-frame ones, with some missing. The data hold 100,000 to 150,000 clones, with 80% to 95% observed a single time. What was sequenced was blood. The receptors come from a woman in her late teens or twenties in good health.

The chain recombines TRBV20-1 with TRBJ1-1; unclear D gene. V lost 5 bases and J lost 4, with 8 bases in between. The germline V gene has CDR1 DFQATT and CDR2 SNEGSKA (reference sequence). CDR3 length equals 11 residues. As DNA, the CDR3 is TGCAGTGCTCCAGATGGCACTGAAGCTTTCTTT. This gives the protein CSAPDGTEAFF.

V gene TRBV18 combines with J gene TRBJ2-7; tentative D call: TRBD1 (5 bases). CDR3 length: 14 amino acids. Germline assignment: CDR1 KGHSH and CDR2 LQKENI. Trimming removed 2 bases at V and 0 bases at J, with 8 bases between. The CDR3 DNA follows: TGTGCCAGCTCACCAACAGGAGCCTCCTACGAGCAGTACTTC. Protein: CASSPTGASYEQYF.

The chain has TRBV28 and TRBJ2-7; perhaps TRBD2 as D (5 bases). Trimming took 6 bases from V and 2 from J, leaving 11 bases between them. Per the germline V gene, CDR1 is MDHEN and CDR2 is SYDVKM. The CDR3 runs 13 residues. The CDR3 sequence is CASRRRTTYEQYF. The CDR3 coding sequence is TGTGCCAGCAGGCGGAGGACGACCTACGAGCAGTACTTC.

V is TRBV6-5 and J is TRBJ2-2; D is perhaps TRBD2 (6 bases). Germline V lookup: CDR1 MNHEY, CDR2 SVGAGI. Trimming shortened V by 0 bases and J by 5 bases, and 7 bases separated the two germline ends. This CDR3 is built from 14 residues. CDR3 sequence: CASSYSGGTGELFF. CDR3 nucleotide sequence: TGTGCCAGCAGTTACTCCGGGGGAACCGGGGAGCTGTTTTTT.

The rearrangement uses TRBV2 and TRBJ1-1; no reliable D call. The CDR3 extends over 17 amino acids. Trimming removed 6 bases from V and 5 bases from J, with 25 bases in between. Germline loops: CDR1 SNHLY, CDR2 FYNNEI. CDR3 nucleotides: TGTGCCAGCAGCGTCACAACAATAGGATCCGGGAATACTGAAGCTTTCTTT. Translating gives CASSVTTIGSGNTEAFF.

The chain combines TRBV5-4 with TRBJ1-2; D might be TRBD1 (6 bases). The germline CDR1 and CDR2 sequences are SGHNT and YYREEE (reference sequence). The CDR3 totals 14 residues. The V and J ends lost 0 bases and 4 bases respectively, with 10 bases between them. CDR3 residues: CASSLEGGLYGYTF. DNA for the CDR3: TGTGCCAGCAGCTTGGAAGGGGGGCTCTATGGCTACACCTTC.

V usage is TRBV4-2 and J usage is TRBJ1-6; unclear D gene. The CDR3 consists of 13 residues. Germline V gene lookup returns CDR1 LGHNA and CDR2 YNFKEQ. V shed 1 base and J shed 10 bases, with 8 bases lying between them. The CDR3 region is CASSQGVLSPLHF. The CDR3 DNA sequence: TGTGCCAGCAGCCAAGGGGTATTATCACCCCTCCACTTT.

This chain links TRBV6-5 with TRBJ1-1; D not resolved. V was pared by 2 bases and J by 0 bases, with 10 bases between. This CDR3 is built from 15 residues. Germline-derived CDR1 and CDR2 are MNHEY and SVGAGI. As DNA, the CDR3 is TGTGCCAGCAGTTACCGGAAACAGATGAACACTGAAGCTTTCTTT. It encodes CASSYRKQMNTEAFF.

The CDR3: CASSQGGGARGNEQFF. In DNA form, the CDR3 reads TGTGCCAGCAGCCAAGGAGGGGGGGCCAGGGGGAATGAGCAGTTCTTC. The chain carries TRBV4-2 and TRBJ2-1; D possibly matches TRBD1 or TRBD2 (7 bases each). The CDR3 loop spans 16 amino acids. The germline V gene encodes CDR1 LGHNA and CDR2 YNFKEQ. V was trimmed by 1 base and J by 7 bases, leaving 17 bases between them.

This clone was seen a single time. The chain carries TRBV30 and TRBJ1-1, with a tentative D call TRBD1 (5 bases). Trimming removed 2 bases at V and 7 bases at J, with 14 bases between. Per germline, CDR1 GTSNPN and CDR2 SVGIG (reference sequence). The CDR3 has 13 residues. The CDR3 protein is CAWSLGVLIEAFF. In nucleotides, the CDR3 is TGTGCCTGGAGTTTAGGGGTCCTCATTGAAGCTTTCTTT.

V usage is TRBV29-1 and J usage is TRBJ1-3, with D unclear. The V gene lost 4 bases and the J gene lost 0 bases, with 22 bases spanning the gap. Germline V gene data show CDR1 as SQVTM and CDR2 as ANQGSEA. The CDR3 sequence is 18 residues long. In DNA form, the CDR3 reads TGCAGCGTTGCGGGAAATGGGAAGGTCCTGAGCTCTGGAAACACCATATATTTT. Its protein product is CSVAGNGKVLSSGNTIYF.

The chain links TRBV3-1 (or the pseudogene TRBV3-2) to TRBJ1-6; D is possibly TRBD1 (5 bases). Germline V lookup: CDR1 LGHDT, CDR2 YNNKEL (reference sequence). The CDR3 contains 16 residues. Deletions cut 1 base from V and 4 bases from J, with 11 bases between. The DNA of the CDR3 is TGTGCCAGCAGCCAAGTGGCAGGGTGGTATAATTCACCCCTCCACTTT. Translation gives CASSQVAGWYNSPLHF.

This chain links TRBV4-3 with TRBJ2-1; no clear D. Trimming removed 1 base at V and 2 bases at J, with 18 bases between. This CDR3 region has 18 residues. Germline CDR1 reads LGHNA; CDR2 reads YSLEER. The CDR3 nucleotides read TGCGCCAGCAGCCAAGCCGCCTCAGAGATTCGAGCCTACAATGAGCAGTTCTTC. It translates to CASSQAASEIRAYNEQFF.

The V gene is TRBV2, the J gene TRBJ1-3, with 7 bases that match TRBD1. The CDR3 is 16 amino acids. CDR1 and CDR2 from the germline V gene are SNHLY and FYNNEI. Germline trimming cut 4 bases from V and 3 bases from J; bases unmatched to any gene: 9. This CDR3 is CASSVQGTLSGNTIYF. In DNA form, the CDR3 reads TGTGCCAGCAGTGTACAGGGGACCCTCAGTGGAAACACCATATATTTT.

The CDR3 sequence is CASGLVITGIHSGNTIYF. The DNA for the CDR3 is TGTGCTAGTGGTTTGGTCATAACAGGGATTCACTCTGGAAACACCATATATTTT. J is TRBJ1-3 and V is TRBV12-5, with D perhaps matching TRBD1 (6 bases). Trimming took off 0 bases at V and 0 bases at J, with 15 bases between the two ends. Germline lookup yields CDR1 LGHNT and CDR2 FRNRAP. The CDR3 is 18 residues long.

This CDR3 is CASRGGSSYNSPLHF. The CDR3 coding sequence is TGTGCCAGCAGGGGGGGGAGCTCCTATAATTCACCCCTCCACTTT. V gene TRBV28 combines with J gene TRBJ1-6; possible D gene TRBD1, 5 bases. Looked up from germline, CDR1 is MDHEN and CDR2 is SYDVKM. Trimming removed 6 bases at V and 0 bases at J, with 9 bases between. The CDR3 totals 15 residues. Full variable domain (missing parts from reference TRBV28 and TRBJ1-6): DVKVTQSSRYLVKRTGEKVFLECVQDMDHENMFWYRQDPGLGLRLIYFSYDVKMKEKGDIPEGYSVSREKKERFSLILESASTNQTSMYLCASRGGSSYNSPLHFGNGTRLTVT.